This is a list of T cell receptor beta chains from one sample in a study of blood T cell repertoires in COVID-19. Sequencing used immunoSEQ multiplex PCR; TCRdb keeps in-frame clones, though not all of them. The data hold 100,000 to 150,000 clones, with approximately 84% observed a single time. Specimen: peripheral blood. Receptors were obtained from a woman older than 75 with acute or convalescent COVID-19. CDR3s include the opening cysteine and the closing phenylalanine or tryptophan. D genes are given only for firm matches. Only part of the rows carry a size: once, few, many, or a class if the clone is expanded.

clone_size j_call v_call d_call cdr3_aa cdr3_nt
. TRBJ1-1 TRBV9 . CASSVTDTNTEAFF TGTGCCAGCAGCGTAACGGACACAAACACTGAAGCTTTCTTT
. TRBJ1-5 TRBV7-2 . CASSLTQNQPQHF TGTGCCAGCAGCTTGACACAGAATCAGCCCCAGCATTTT
once TRBJ1-1 TRBV6-2/TRBV6-3 TRBD1 CASSYHRGARTEAFF TGTGCCAGCAGTTATCACAGGGGCGCTCGCACTGAAGCTTTCTTT
. TRBJ2-1 TRBV3-1/TRBV3-2 TRBD2 CASSQGSFGAGGEDEQFF TGTGCCAGCAGCCAAGGTTCATTTGGAGCGGGGGGTGAGGATGAGCAGTTCTTC
. TRBJ2-5 TRBV15 . CATSPRSPGIQETQYF TGTGCCACCAGCCCCAGAAGCCCCGGGATCCAAGAGACCCAGTACTTC
. TRBJ1-4 TRBV5-6 . CASSSTRGTANEKLFF TGTGCCAGCAGCTCTACCAGGGGTACGGCTAATGAAAAACTGTTTTTT
. TRBJ2-6 TRBV10-2 TRBD2 CASSESAGGPGANVLTF TGCGCCAGCAGTGAGTCGGCGGGAGGGCCTGGGGCCAACGTCCTGACTTTC
. TRBJ1-4 TRBV18 TRBD1 CASSPGSGTGSTGLFF TGTGCCAGCTCACCAGGATCCGGGACAGGGTCGACAGGGCTGTTTTTT
once TRBJ2-7 TRBV24-1 TRBD1 CATSDLLSRGLSYEQYF TGTGCCACCAGTGATTTGCTTTCCAGGGGGCTTTCCTACGAGCAGTACTTC
. TRBJ2-6 TRBV3-1/TRBV3-2 TRBD2 CASSQDGRDGANVLTF TGTGCCAGCAGCCAAGATGGGAGGGACGGGGCCAACGTCCTGACTTTC
. TRBJ1-1 TRBV5-1 . CASSLMGSGMNTEAFF TGCGCCAGCAGCCTAATGGGGTCCGGGATGAACACTGAAGCTTTCTTT